This T cell receptor (beta chain) was sequenced in a study of cytomegalovirus exposure and HLA in healthy donors. Germline values: CDR1 MNHEY, CDR2 SVGAGI. Unmatched junction bases numbered 7, after V lost 2 bases and J lost 5 bases. The CDR3 consists of 15 residues. Primers for the PCR totalled 60 Vbeta and 13 Jbeta. TCRdb's table, derived via immunoSEQ multiplex PCR, lists solely in-frame clones and lacks some. The sample includes about 140,000 clones, just under 80% seen only once; the top ten take 2% to 2.5%. In regard to this clone: The antigen remains unidentified.

Findings of the study overall: For most TCR sequences rarity was the rule, although some public TCRs occurred in many donors.

The chain combines TRBV6-5 with TRBJ2-3; TRBD1 agrees at 7 bases. This receptor was taken from a man aged 25-45 years in good health and CMV-seronegative. Sequenced sample: PBMCs. CDR3 sequence: CASSYNGRGLDTQYF. The CDR3 bases are TGTGCCAGCAGTTACAATGGCAGGGGGTTAGATACGCAGTATTTT.